This TCR beta chain was recorded in a study of blood T cells in healthy people across ages. Study-level information: For every two T cells, template switching captured about one barcoded beta molecule. General study findings and limits: TCR beta diversity per million T cells fell roughly linearly with age. The diversity estimates, figures obtained from one million T cells, were considered underestimates.

The authors ran a second PCR of roughly 6 to 11 cycles using a sample-barcoded 5' primer and a J-beta primer mix. A single record per CDR3 protein comes from TCRdb applying MiXCR to the 5' RACE reads. The data show under 1,000,000 distinct CDR3 sequences, roughly 35% seen once. V was clipped by 4 bases and J by 3 bases; unmatched bases: 2. Germline V gene data show CDR1 as SGHNT and CDR2 as YENEEA. CDR3 length equals 13 residues. A note on this clonotype: Its antigen remains unknown.

Isolation recovered at least 6.5 million PBMCs from every sample. Sequencing input: blood. The source of this sequence is a man aged 18 to 35 in good health. The chain carries TRBV11-3 and TRBJ1-1; 7 bases fit TRBD1. The CDR3 region has the DNA TGTGCCAGCAGCTGCGACAGGGACACTGAAGCTTTCTTT. Its protein is CASSCDRDTEAFF.